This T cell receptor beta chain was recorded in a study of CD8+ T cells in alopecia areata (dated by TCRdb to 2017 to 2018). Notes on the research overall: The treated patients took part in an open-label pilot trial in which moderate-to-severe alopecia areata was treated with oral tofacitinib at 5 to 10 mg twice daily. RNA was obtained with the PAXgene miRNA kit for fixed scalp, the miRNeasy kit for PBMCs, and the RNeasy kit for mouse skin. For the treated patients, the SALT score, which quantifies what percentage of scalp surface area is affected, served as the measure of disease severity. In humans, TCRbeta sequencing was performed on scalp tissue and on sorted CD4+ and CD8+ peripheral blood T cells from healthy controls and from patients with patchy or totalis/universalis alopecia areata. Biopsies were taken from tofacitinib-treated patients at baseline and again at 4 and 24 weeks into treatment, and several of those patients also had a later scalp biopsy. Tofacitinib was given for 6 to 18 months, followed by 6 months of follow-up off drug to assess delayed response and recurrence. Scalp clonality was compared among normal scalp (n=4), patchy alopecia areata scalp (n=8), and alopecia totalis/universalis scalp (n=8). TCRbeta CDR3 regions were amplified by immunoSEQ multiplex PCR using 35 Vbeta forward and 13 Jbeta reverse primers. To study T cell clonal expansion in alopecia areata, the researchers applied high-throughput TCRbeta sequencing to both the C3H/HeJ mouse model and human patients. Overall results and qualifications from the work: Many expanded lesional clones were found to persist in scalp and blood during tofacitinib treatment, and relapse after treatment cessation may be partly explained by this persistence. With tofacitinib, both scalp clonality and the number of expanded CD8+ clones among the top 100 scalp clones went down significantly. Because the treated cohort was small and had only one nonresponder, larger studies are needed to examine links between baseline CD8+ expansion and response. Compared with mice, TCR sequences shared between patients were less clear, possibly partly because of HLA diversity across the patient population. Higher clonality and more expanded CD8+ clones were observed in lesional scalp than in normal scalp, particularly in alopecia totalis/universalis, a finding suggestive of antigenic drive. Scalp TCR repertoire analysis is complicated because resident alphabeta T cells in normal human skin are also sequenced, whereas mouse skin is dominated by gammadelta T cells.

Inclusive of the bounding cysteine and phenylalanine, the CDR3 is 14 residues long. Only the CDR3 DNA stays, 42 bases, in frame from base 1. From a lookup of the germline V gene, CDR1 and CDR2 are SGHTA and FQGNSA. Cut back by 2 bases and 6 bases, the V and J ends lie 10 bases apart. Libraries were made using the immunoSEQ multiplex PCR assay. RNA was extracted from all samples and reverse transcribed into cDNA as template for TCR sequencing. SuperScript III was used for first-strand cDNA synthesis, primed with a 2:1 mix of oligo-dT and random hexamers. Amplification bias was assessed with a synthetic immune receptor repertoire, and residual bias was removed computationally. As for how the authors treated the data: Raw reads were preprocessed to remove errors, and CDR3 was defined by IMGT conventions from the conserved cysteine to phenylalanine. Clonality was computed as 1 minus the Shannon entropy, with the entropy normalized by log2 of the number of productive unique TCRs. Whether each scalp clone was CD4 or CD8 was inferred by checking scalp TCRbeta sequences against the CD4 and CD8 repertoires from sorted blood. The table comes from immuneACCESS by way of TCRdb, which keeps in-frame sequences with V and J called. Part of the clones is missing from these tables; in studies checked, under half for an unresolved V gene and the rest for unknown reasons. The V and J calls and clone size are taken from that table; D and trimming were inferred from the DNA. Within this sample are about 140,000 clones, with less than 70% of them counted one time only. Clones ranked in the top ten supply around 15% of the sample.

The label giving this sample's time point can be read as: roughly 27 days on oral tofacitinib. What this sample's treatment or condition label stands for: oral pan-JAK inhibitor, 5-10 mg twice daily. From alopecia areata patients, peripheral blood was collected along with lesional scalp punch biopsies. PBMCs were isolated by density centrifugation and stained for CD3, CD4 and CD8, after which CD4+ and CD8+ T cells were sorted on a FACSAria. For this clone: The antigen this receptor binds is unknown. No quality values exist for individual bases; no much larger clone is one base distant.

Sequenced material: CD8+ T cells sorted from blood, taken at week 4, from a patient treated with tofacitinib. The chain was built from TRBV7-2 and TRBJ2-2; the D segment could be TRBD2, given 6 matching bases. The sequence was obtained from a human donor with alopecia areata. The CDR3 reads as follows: CASSLLGEAGELFF. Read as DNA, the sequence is TGTGCCAGCAGCTTATTAGGGGAGGCCGGGGAGCTGTTTTTT.